This TCR beta chain was identified in a study of early T cells in non-severe SARS-CoV-2 infection. As for the study in general: The authors sequenced bulk RNA from unsorted whole blood, leaving chains unpaired.

Findings and limits, study-wide: The study's VDJdb matching favored anti-spike CD8 responses and missed private and CD4 specificities.

Tagging with unique molecular identifiers was applied to individual cDNA molecules. TCRdb re-derived calls from the 5' RACE reads in MiXCR, one entry per CDR3 protein. The sample gives roughly 86,000 distinct CDR3 sequences, about 6.5% of which show up once; roughly 7.8% is in the top ten. Trimming took 3 bases from V and 3 from J, leaving 12 bases between them. CDR3 length equals 14 residues. Per the germline V gene, CDR1 is SGHRS and CDR2 is YFSETQ. At least ten counts were recorded for this clonotype. What it binds is not known. The specimen sequenced was whole blood. This clonotype originated in an adult who was a healthcare worker with PCR-confirmed SARS-CoV-2 infection or an uninfected control (not recorded which). The rearrangement links TRBV5-1 to TRBJ1-1; TRBD1 might be the D (5 bases). CDR3 in DNA: TGCGCCAGCAGCTGGGCCGACAGATACACTGAAGCTTTCTTT. Its translation is CASSWADRYTEAFF.